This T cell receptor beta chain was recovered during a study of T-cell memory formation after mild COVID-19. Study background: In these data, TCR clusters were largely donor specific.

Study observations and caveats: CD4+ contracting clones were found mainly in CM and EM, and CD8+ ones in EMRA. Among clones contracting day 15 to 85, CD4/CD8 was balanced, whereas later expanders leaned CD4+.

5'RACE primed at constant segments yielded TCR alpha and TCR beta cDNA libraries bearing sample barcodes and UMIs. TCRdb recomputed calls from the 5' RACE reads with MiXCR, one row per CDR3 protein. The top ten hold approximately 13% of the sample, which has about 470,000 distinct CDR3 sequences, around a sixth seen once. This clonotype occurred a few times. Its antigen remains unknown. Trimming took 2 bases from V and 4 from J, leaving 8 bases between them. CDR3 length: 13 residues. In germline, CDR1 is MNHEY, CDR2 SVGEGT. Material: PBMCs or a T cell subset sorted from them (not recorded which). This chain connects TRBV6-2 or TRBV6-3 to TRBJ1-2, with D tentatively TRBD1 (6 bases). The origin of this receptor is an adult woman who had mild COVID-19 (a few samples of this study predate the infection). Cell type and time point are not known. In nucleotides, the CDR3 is TGTGCCAGCAGTTACGACAGGACCTATGGCTACACCTTC. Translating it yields CASSYDRTYGYTF.